The T cell receptor (beta chain) under discussion was sequenced for a study of T-cell memory formation after mild COVID-19. Study-wide context: For the most part, TCR clusters were specific to one donor.

Study outcomes and limitations: Later expanders leaned CD4+, whereas day 15 to 85 contracting clones were balanced CD4/CD8. Prior to infection, memory already included some responding clones, suggesting cross-reactive memory joined.

After 5'RACE with constant-segment primers, TCR alpha and TCR beta cDNA libraries carrying sample barcodes and UMIs were obtained. TCRdb re-analysed the 5' RACE reads in MiXCR, keeping a single row per CDR3 protein. This table has hundreds of thousands of distinct CDR3 sequences, 18% appearing once. The CDR3 is 15 amino acids. Germline CDR1 reads MNHEY; CDR2 reads SMNVEV (reference sequence). With V trimmed by 5 bases and J by 8 bases, 11 bases remained unmatched. A word on this clonotype: The antigen is unknown.

This receptor was identified in an adult woman who had mild COVID-19 (a few samples of this study predate the infection). Cell type and time point are not known. Specimen: PBMCs or a T cell subset sorted from them (not recorded which). The V call is TRBV27, the J call TRBJ1-4, with TRBD1 identical over 7 bases. The CDR3 nucleotides read TGTGCCAGCAGTCACCGACAGGGAGGTTTCGAAAAACTGTTTTTT. Translated: CASSHRQGGFEKLFF.